This T cell receptor beta chain was identified in a study of cytomegalovirus exposure and HLA in healthy donors. The PCR made use of 60 Vbeta and 13 Jbeta primers. In the authors' workflow: Per a later analysis, the number of unique TCR beta chains was around 79 million, of which some 10 million were shared. Here immunoSEQ multiplex PCR was the method, and the copy in TCRdb shows in-frame clones only, minus some. The DNA was the basis for D and trimming; V, J and clone size are from that table. The table includes 90,000 to 150,000 clones, about two thirds detected once. All the people who gave samples were healthy bone marrow donors. When sampled, the donors appeared nominally healthy, though they likely had unrecorded immune exposures. Germline V gene lookup returns CDR1 SGHRS and CDR2 YFSETQ. This CDR3 comprises 14 residues. The ends were cut back, 4 bases at V and 2 bases at J, with 12 bases in the middle.

V usage is TRBV5-1 and J usage is TRBJ1-2; no firm D call. The TCR was taken from a woman aged 40 to 55 in good health and CMV-seropositive. Sample: PBMCs. The CDR3 protein is CASSPAPENYGYTF. In DNA, the CDR3 is TGCGCCAGCAGCCCCGCGCCGGAGAACTATGGCTACACCTTC.